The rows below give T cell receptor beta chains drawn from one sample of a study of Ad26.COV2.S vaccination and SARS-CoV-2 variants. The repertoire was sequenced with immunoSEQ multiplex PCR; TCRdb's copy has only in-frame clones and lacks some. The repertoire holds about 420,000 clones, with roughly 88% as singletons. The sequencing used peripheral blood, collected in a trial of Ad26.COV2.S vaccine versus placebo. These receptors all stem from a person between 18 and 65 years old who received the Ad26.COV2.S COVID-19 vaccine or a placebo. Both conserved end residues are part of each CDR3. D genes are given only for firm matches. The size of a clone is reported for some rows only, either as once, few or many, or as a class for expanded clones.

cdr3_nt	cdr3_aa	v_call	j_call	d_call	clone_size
TGTGCCAGCAGTGACTATGGGATTTCCTACGAGCAGTACTTC	CASSDYGISYEQYF	TRBV28	TRBJ2-7	.	.
TGTGCCAGTAAACCTCCGAACACTGAAGCTTTCTTT	CASKPPNTEAFF	TRBV19	TRBJ1-1	.	.
TGCGCCAGCAGCCAAGACAATACAGGGTATCAGCCCCAGCATTTT	CASSQDNTGYQPQHF	TRBV4-1	TRBJ1-5	.	.
TGCGCCAGCAGCCAATCGCAGGGTTACGAGCAGTACTTC	CASSQSQGYEQYF	TRBV4-1	TRBJ2-7	.	once
TGTGCCAGCAGCTCCGGATCAGAAAAACCCGGGGAGCTGTTTTTT	CASSSGSEKPGELFF	TRBV7-2	TRBJ2-2	.	.
TGTGCCAGCAGCTCCAGACTAGCGGGGAATTTTGAGCAGTACTTC	CASSSRLAGNFEQYF	TRBV5-4	TRBJ2-7	TRBD2	once
TGCGCCAGCAGTCGGGACAGGGGGCTAGGCGAGCAGTACTTC	CASSRDRGLGEQYF	TRBV10-2	TRBJ2-7	TRBD1	.
TGTGCCAGCAGCTTGGTCGGACTACTTTTTAACTATGGCTACACCTTC	CASSLVGLLFNYGYTF	TRBV7-2	TRBJ1-2	.	.
TGTGCCAGCAGCCGACAGGGTAGCGATGGCGAGCAGTACTTC	CASSRQGSDGEQYF	TRBV3-1/TRBV3-2	TRBJ2-7	TRBD1	.
TGTGCCAGCACCTTAGGAGGGAATCAGCCCCAGCATTTT	CASTLGGNQPQHF	TRBV5-6	TRBJ1-5	.	.
TGTGCCAGCAGCGTAGGCACAGGAATTCGACAAGAGACCCAGTACTTC	CASSVGTGIRQETQYF	TRBV9	TRBJ2-5	.	.
TGTGCCAGCAGCACGACAGGGGGAGCTTTCTTT	CASSTTGGAFF	TRBV7-9	TRBJ1-1	TRBD1	.
TGTGCCAGCAGCCAAGGACGGGAGCAGGGGAGTTTAGAAAAACTGTTTTTT	CASSQGREQGSLEKLFF	TRBV4-2	TRBJ1-4	.	.
TGTGCCAGTAGTATAGGAGGGACAGGGCTGACAGATACGCAGTATTTT	CASSIGGTGLTDTQYF	TRBV19	TRBJ2-3	TRBD1	.
TGTGCCAGTAGTATACAGGGGGACCATCAGCCCCAGCATTTT	CASSIQGDHQPQHF	TRBV19	TRBJ1-5	TRBD1	once
TGTGCCAGCTCACCGGCAGGTAGTTCCTACAATGAGCAGTTCTTC	CASSPAGSSYNEQFF	TRBV18	TRBJ2-1	.	once
TGTGCCAGCAGCTTAGCTCGGGTTGAGACCCAGTACTTC	CASSLARVETQYF	TRBV7-2	TRBJ2-5	.	once
TGTGCCAGCAGCTTAGCGCTGCAATATGGCTACACCTTC	CASSLALQYGYTF	TRBV7-6	TRBJ1-2	.	once
TGTGCCAGCAGCTTCTCAGGCAACTATGGCTACACCTTC	CASSFSGNYGYTF	TRBV7-8	TRBJ1-2	.	.
TGTGCCTGGAGTGTATTAGGGCGGGGGGGAAGTGAGCAGTTCTTC	CAWSVLGRGGSEQFF	TRBV30	TRBJ2-1	TRBD2	.
TGTGCCAGCAGAAGGACAGGGGGCTTTGAGGGCTACACCTTC	CASRRTGGFEGYTF	TRBV7-2	TRBJ1-2	TRBD1	.
TGTGCCAGCAGTTTGGACAACAATCAGCCCCAGCATTTT	CASSLDNNQPQHF	TRBV12-3/TRBV12-4	TRBJ1-5	.	many
TGTGCCTGGTCTTTGGGGGGCACATCTGGAAACACCATATATTTT	CAWSLGGTSGNTIYF	TRBV30	TRBJ1-3	.	.
TGTGCCAGCAACGCGGCGGAGAGGACAGGGATCAATGAGCAGTTCTTC	CASNAAERTGINEQFF	TRBV25-1	TRBJ2-1	TRBD1	.
TGCGCCAGCAGCCGCAGCTACTCCTACGAGCAGTACTTC	CASSRSYSYEQYF	TRBV4-1	TRBJ2-7	.	.
TGTGCCAGCAGTCGCAGCCTCACCGGGGAGCTGTTTTTT	CASSRSLTGELFF	TRBV6-5	TRBJ2-2	.	.
TGTGCCAGCACAAGGGGGGGGAATACGGGTGGCTACACCTTC	CASTRGGNTGGYTF	TRBV5-5	TRBJ1-2	.	few
TGTGCCAGCAGCCTCGGGGGGATCAATCAGCCCCAGCATTTT	CASSLGGINQPQHF	TRBV7-6	TRBJ1-5	.	.
TGTGCCAGCAGCTTAAGGGGCGCCAGGGGGCGCAATGGAGATACGCAGTATTTT	CASSLRGARGRNGDTQYF	TRBV7-2	TRBJ2-3	TRBD1	.
TGCGCCAGCAGCCAAGAGATCTGGCAAGAGACCCAGTACTTC	CASSQEIWQETQYF	TRBV4-1	TRBJ2-5	.	.
TGTGCCAGCAGCGTAACTAGCGGGGGATCGTTAGATACGCAGTATTTT	CASSVTSGGSLDTQYF	TRBV9	TRBJ2-3	TRBD2	.
TGTGCCAGCAGTGATTCGGGACAGGGTGGTAGGACTGAAGCTTTCTTT	CASSDSGQGGRTEAFF	TRBV2	TRBJ1-1	TRBD1	.
TGTGCCAGCAGCTTCCAGGTGCCCGGGACCCAGTACTTC	CASSFQVPGTQYF	TRBV5-8	TRBJ2-5	.	once
TGTGCCAGCAGTGAAGCGCTGGACTACAACTATGGCTACACCTTC	CASSEALDYNYGYTF	TRBV6-1	TRBJ1-2	.	.
TGCAGTGCTAGAGTCTACAATGAGCAGTTCTTC	CSARVYNEQFF	TRBV20-1	TRBJ2-1	.	.
TGTGCCAGCAGTTACCGGGGAGGGGGCTATAGATCACCCCTCCACTTT	CASSYRGGGYRSPLHF	TRBV6-6	TRBJ1-6	TRBD1	.
TGTGCCAGCAGAAATCGGATATCGGGCGGGGAGCTGTTTTTT	CASRNRISGGELFF	TRBV28	TRBJ2-2	.	.
TGTGCCAGCAGCTTAACGCGGGTCACTGAAGCTTTCTTT	CASSLTRVTEAFF	TRBV7-3	TRBJ1-1	.	.
TGTGCCAGCAGCTTAACTGGGACGGGGAACACCGGGGAGCTGTTTTTT	CASSLTGTGNTGELFF	TRBV7-2	TRBJ2-2	.	.
TGTGCCAGCGATCGATTTGGGACAGGGAGACAGCCCCAGCATTTT	CASDRFGTGRQPQHF	TRBV5-6	TRBJ1-5	TRBD1	.
TGTGCCAGCAGCCATGGGGGGGCGGAGACCCAGTACTTC	CASSHGGAETQYF	TRBV14	TRBJ2-5	.	.
TGTGCCAGTAGTATCCCCGTGATGCGGAACACTGAAGCTTTCTTT	CASSIPVMRNTEAFF	TRBV19	TRBJ1-1	.	once
TGTGCCAGCAGCTTGTCACCGGGGACCCAGTACTTC	CASSLSPGTQYF	TRBV7-2	TRBJ2-5	.	.
TGTGCCAGCAGGACCGACAGGGATGCTGGGGGCTACACCTTC	CASRTDRDAGGYTF	TRBV6-4	TRBJ1-2	TRBD1	.
TGTGCCAGCAGCTTAGCGGGACAGGGGTCTAATGAAAAACTGTTTTTT	CASSLAGQGSNEKLFF	TRBV7-9	TRBJ1-4	TRBD1	.
TGTGCCATCAGTGAGCCCACCACCCGGGACAGGCTTAACTATGGCTACACCTTC	CAISEPTTRDRLNYGYTF	TRBV10-3	TRBJ1-2	TRBD1	.
TGTGCCAGCAGTTTTCAGGGTGAAGCTTTCTTT	CASSFQGEAFF	TRBV6-2/TRBV6-3	TRBJ1-1	.	.
TGTGCCAGCGCCCCCCGCTCGGGTGGGGGTCCCTACGAGCAGTACTTC	CASAPRSGGGPYEQYF	TRBV27	TRBJ2-7	.	.
TGCAGCGTAGACCGGGACAGGGGAGATACGCAGTATTTT	CSVDRDRGDTQYF	TRBV29-1	TRBJ2-3	TRBD1	once
TGTGCCAGCAGTTACTCGCCGGGACCAGAGCCCCGCTTC	CASSYSPGPEPRF	TRBV6-6	TRBJ2-7	.	.
TGTGCCAGCAGTGAAGCGCGGCTTTGGACAGGGTCTAACTATGGCTACACCTTC	CASSEARLWTGSNYGYTF	TRBV2	TRBJ1-2	TRBD1	.
TGCGCCAGCAGTCAACCGGCACCAGGGGCCCCCCCCCAGCATTTT	CASSQPAPGAPPQHF	TRBV23-1	TRBJ1-5	.	once
TGCGCCAGCAGCTTGCAGGATACGCAGTATTTT	CASSLQDTQYF	TRBV5-1	TRBJ2-3	.	.
TGCAGCGTGACGAAGAGGACAGGACGGAGGGGATATGGCTACACCTTC	CSVTKRTGRRGYGYTF	TRBV29-1	TRBJ1-2	TRBD1	.
TGTGCCAGCAGCCCCACGCGGTATCAGCCCCAGCATTTT	CASSPTRYQPQHF	TRBV7-6	TRBJ1-5	.	.